This T cell receptor (beta chain) came from a study of STAT3 mutations in large granular lymphocyte leukemia. For the study at large: Immunosuppressive therapy was given to more than half of T-LGLL patients.

Deletions cut 2 bases from V and 2 bases from J, with 7 bases between. Per germline, CDR1 MNHEY and CDR2 SMNVEV (reference sequence). CDR3 length equals 14 residues. Study observations and caveats: Samples missed the first appearance of the clone. Differing intervals and regimens complicate linking therapy response to clone burden. Every T-cell large granular lymphocyte leukemia patient had at least one immunodominant TCR beta clonotype.

Clones were read by immunoSEQ multiplex PCR, and TCRdb kept only the in-frame ones, dropping some. The sample records about 4,400 clones, about 70% being singletons. On this clone itself: Antigen specificity is unknown.

The gene calls are TRBV27 and TRBJ2-1; D is possibly TRBD1 (6 bases). Material: peripheral blood mononuclear cells. This clonotype was obtained from a man between 60 and 70 years old with T-cell large granular lymphocyte leukemia. Some clones in this sample may be carry-over from other donors' samples. In DNA form, the CDR3 reads TGTGCCAGCAGTTTAGGACAGCCCTACAATGAGCAGTTCTTC. Amino acid sequence: CASSLGQPYNEQFF.